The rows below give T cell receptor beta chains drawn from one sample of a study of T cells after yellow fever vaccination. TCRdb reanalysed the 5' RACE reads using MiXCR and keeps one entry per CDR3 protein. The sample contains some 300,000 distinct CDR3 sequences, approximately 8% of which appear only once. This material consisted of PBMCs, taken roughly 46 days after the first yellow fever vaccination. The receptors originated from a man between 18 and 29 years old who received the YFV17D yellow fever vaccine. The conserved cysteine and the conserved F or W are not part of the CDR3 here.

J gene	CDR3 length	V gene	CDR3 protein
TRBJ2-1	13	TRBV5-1	ASSSGQLQYNEQF
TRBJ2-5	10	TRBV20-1	SASTNQETQY
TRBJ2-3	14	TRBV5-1	ASSYAPGGDADTQY
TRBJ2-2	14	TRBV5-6	ASSFSSRASTGELF
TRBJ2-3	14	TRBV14	ASSQVPGPSTDTQY
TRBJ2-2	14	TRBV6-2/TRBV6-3	ASTAPDRGGTGELF
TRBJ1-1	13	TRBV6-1	ASSSPDKGNTEAF
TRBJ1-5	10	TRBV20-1	SARGSNQPQH
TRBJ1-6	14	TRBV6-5	ASSFRNSHGNSPLH
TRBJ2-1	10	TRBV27	ASSLSANEQF
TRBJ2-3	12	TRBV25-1	ASSDGWSTDTQY
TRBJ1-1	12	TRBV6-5	ASSYQQDHTEAF
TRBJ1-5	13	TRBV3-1	ASSEGQGVAQPQH
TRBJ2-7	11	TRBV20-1	SAIGGRTYEQY
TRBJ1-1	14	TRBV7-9	ASSVRDRGSNTEAF
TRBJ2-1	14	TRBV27	ASSYPASGTYNEQF
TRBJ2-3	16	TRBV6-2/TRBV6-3	ASSYSRQGKGPPDTQY
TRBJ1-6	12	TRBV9	ASSVDRAHSPLH
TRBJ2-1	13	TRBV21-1	ASSSGTGTNNEQF
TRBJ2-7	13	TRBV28	ASSPQGGSSYEQY
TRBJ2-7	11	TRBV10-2	ASSRDSTYEQY
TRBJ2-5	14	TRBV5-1	ASSFWTGIIQETQY
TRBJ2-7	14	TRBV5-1	ASSFSSPSPTYEQY
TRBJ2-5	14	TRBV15	ATSSNRGDRGETQY
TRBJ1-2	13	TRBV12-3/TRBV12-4	ASSSGGGAYYGYT
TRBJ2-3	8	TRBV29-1	SAVADTQY
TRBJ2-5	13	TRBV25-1	ASSDMSGSVETQY
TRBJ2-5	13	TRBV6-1	ASRVASGVQETQY
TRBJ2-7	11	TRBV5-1	ASSLALMGEQY
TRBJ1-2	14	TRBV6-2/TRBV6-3	ASSYFRDRDKDGYT
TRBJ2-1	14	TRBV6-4	ASSELQGGGYNEQF
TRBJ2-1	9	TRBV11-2	ASRLGGLEF
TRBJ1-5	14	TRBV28	ASSLRDRILNQPQH
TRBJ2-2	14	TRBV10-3	AISETGGTATGELF
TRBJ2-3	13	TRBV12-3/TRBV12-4	ASSPGTVNTDTQY
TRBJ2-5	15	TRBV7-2	ASSLWTSGGAGETQY
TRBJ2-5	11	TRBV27	ASSLSPKETQY
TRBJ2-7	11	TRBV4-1	ASSQLDGYEQY
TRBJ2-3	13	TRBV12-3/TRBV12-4	ASSATGRGTDTQY
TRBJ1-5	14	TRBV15	ATSRDLTGGGQPQH
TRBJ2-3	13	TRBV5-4	ASSLFAGAGDTQY